This section outlines one TCR beta chain sequence together with its context. TCRdb redid the calling of the 5' RACE reads with MiXCR, one entry per CDR3 protein. This table holds about 530,000 distinct CDR3 sequences, approximately 20% found once. The entry originates in a study of identical twins. Looked up from germline, CDR1 is DFQATT and CDR2 is SNEGSKA (reference sequence). The CDR3 contains 15 residues. V lost 4 bases, J lost 0 bases, and 13 bases lay in between. These records were also assigned to another study, of yellow fever vaccine responses in identical twins.

This TCR was recovered from a woman aged 18-29 years in good health. The source material was CD4+ T cells sorted from blood. The chain has TRBV20-1 and TRBJ2-1; D uncertain. The CDR3 spells CSAKSYRSSYNEQFF. CDR3 DNA sequence: TGCAGTGCTAAGTCCTACCGGAGCTCCTACAATGAGCAGTTCTTC.